Shown below are 2 T cell receptor beta chains from a single sample sequenced in a study of identical twins. TCRdb re-called the 5' RACE reads through MiXCR, storing one row per CDR3 protein. The sample lists a few hundred thousand distinct CDR3 sequences, more than 9% occurring once. The same sample was also used in a study of yellow fever vaccine responses in identical twins.

Sequencing was done on a sample of PBMCs. The receptors shown here come from a woman aged 18-29 years in good health.

The chain uses TRBV7-2 and TRBJ2-1; D gene unclear. The germline CDR1 and CDR2 sequences are SGHTA and FQGNSA. The CDR3 is 15 amino acids. Between the trimmed V and J ends, which lost 1 base and 6 bases, there was a span of 13 bases. The CDR3 sequence is CASSLGSAVCNEQFF. CDR3 DNA sequence: TGTGCCAGCAGCTTAGGATCAGCCGTCTGCAATGAGCAGTTCTTC.

The sample holds many counts of this clonotype. The chain links TRBV7-6 to TRBJ1-1, with D maybe TRBD1 (5 bases). The length of the CDR3 is 16 residues. V lost 6 bases and J 0 bases, leaving 17 bases between the germline ends. Per the germline V gene, CDR1 is SGHVS and CDR2 is FNYEAQ. The CDR3 DNA reads TGTGCCAGCAGACCTGGGGCAGGAAGTATGAACACTGAAGCTTTCTTT. The encoded protein is CASRPGAGSMNTEAFF.